This T cell receptor beta chain was sequenced in a study of blood T cell repertoires in COVID-19. Overall study: Samples taken during acute and convalescent COVID-19 were collected in the United States, Italy and Spain. Sample material is recorded as cDNA or gDNA derived from T cells, B-cell-depleted T cells, or PBMCs.

This clone was observed once. Per the authors' pipeline: Amplified reference gene primers provided the basis for estimating nucleated cell counts. TCRdb keeps only in-frame clones here, not all; method: immunoSEQ multiplex PCR. That table supplies the V and J calls and clone size; D and trimming were determined from the DNA. The profile shows about 11,000 clones, about 90% of them singletons. V was cut by 5 bases and J by 8 bases, with 13 bases left in between. From germline, CDR1 is SGHDT and CDR2 YYEEEE. This CDR3 has 13 amino acids. The origin of this receptor is a human donor in a cohort sampled during active COVID-19. Sequencing used peripheral blood. The chain carries TRBV5-6 and TRBJ1-4, with D unresolved. This chain's CDR3 is CASSRTLREKLFF. CDR3 nucleotide sequence: TGTGCCAGCAGTAGGACTCTAAGGGAAAAACTGTTTTTT. The full variable domain, completed using reference TRBV5-6 and TRBJ1-4, is DAGVTQSPTHLIKTRGQQVTLRCSPKSGHDTVSWYQQALGQGPQFIFQYYEEEERQRGNFPDRFSGHQFPNYSSELNVNALLLGDSALYLCASSRTLREKLFFGSGTQLSVL.